The 13 T cell receptor beta chains in this list originate from one sample, sequenced in a study of CD8+CD57+ T cells in acquired aplastic anemia. It was genomic DNA that served as the template for profiling TCR beta VDJ and CDR3. Using its own MiXCR run on the reads, TCRdb lists one record per CDR3 protein. The sample shows some 160,000 distinct CDR3 sequences, about 50% of them seen only once. By flow cytometry, patients selected for sequencing had shown an expansion of CD8+CD57+ cells. The sample comprised sorted CD4+, CD8+, or CD8+CD57+ T cells (not recorded which) from PBMCs. The receptors were gathered from a human donor with aplastic anemia.

This clonotype was seen ten or more times. This rearrangement joins TRBV9 to TRBJ2-7; TRBD2 matches at 10 bases. Germline V lookup: CDR1 SGDLS, CDR2 YYNGEE. The ends lost 3 bases at V and 2 bases at J; junction bases unmatched: 5. CDR3 size: 15 residues. The CDR3 region is CASSAGTSETYEQYF. The CDR3 DNA reads as TGTGCCAGCAGCGCCGGGACTAGCGAAACCTACGAGCAGTACTTC. Drawing the rest from reference TRBV9 and TRBJ2-7, the complete variable domain is DSGVTQTPKHLITATGQRVTLRCSPRSGDLSVYWYQQSLDQGLQFLIQYYNGEERAKGNILERFSAQQFPDLHSELNLSSLELGDSALYFCASSAGTSETYEQYFGPGTRLTVT.

This clonotype was recorded at least ten times. The V call is TRBV7-3, the J call TRBJ2-1; TRBD2 is a possible D gene (6 bases). Trimming took off 3 bases at V and 4 bases at J, with 16 bases between the two ends. The CDR3 runs to 16 residues. Germline V gene data show CDR1 as SGHTA and CDR2 as FQGTGA. Written as DNA, the CDR3 is TGTGCCAGCAGCTTGGGCCCCGGGGGTCTGTACAATGAGCAGTTCTTC. Amino acid sequence: CASSLGPGGLYNEQFF.

This clonotype has ten or more counts. The chain couples TRBV10-3 to TRBJ2-1, with 8 positions matching TRBD2. V trimming: 2 bases; J trimming: 1 base; junction bases outside the gene matches: 7. From germline, CDR1 is ENHRY and CDR2 SYGVKD. The CDR3 sequence is 17 residues long. CDR3 protein: CAISEGIAGRSYNEQFF. The CDR3 DNA reads as TGTGCCATCAGTGAGGGGATAGCGGGAAGGTCCTACAATGAGCAGTTCTTC.

This chain joins TRBV29-1 and TRBJ2-7; D is unclear. V was trimmed by 5 bases and J by 3 bases, leaving 14 bases between them. This CDR3 has 13 residues. The germline CDR1 and CDR2 sequences are SQVTM and ANQGSEA. The CDR3 is CSVLPATDYEQYF. The DNA of the CDR3 is TGCAGCGTTCTTCCAGCAACTGACTACGAGCAGTACTTC.

The chain couples TRBV4-2 to TRBJ2-7; D possibly corresponds to TRBD2 (5 bases). Germline V gene sequence: CDR1 LGHNA, CDR2 YNFKEQ. There are 17 residues in the CDR3. V was cut by 0 bases and J by 3 bases, with 18 bases left in between. CDR3 in DNA: TGTGCCAGCAGCCAAGATCCTGATTGGTCTAGCCACTACGAGCAGTACTTC. Its translation: CASSQDPDWSSHYEQYF.

In its sample, this clonotype was seen a few times. The chain is built from TRBV7-9 and TRBJ1-6, with D unresolved. CDR3 size: 13 residues. V was clipped by 4 bases and J by 7 bases, with 8 bases between them. Germline loops: CDR1 SEHNR, CDR2 FQNEAQ (reference sequence). The CDR3: CASSSTVNSPLHF. In nucleotides, the CDR3 is TGTGCCAGCAGCTCCACAGTCAATTCACCCCTCCACTTT.

The chain joins TRBV20-1 to TRBJ2-3; 7 nucleotides agree with TRBD2. The CDR3 is 16 residues long. Trimming cost V 3 bases and J 3 bases; bases outside gene matches: 12. Germline-derived CDR1 and CDR2 are DFQATT and SNEGSKA (reference sequence). CDR3 sequence: CSASATSGAGTDTQYF. The CDR3 nucleotides read TGCAGTGCTAGCGCCACGAGCGGGGCCGGTACAGATACGCAGTATTTT.

The chain employs TRBV19 and TRBJ2-7; TRBD2 aligns across 12 bases. The CDR3 spans 17 residues. J gave up 2 bases and V 3 bases, and 8 bases lay outside the gene matches. The germline gives CDR1 LNHDA, CDR2 SQIVND (reference sequence). The CDR3, as DNA: TGTGCCAGTAGTATCATGACTAGCGGGAGAGTTGCCTACGAGCAGTACTTC. It specifies CASSIMTSGRVAYEQYF. The full variable domain, with the rest looked up from reference TRBV19 and TRBJ2-7, is DGGITQSPKYLFRKEGQNVTLSCEQNLNHDAMYWYRQDPGQGLRLIYYSQIVNDFQKGDIAEGYSVSREKKESFPLTVTSAQKNPTAFYLCASSIMTSGRVAYEQYFGPGTRLTVT.

This clonotype is a singleton in its sample. The chain uses TRBV15 and TRBJ2-2; the match to TRBD1 covers 9 bases. The CDR3 runs to 14 residues. The ends lost 5 bases at V and 6 bases at J; junction bases unmatched: 4. Germline V lookup: CDR1 LNHNV, CDR2 YYDKDF (reference sequence). The CDR3 region is CATSGTGRSGELFF. For the CDR3, the DNA is TGTGCCACCAGCGGGACAGGGAGGTCCGGGGAGCTGTTTTTT.

V usage is TRBV2 and J usage is TRBJ2-7; tentatively, D is TRBD2 (6 bases). Germline CDR1 SNHLY, CDR2 FYNNEI. The CDR3 has 15 residues. Trimming stripped 6 bases from V and 9 bases from J, with 24 bases between. The CDR3 nucleotides read TGTGCCAGCAGAGATAAAATCCGGGACTCCTCGTTGCAGTACTTC. Its translation is CASRDKIRDSSLQYF.

J is TRBJ2-3 and V is TRBV5-1; D perhaps matches TRBD2 (6 bases). Germline V gives CDR1 SGHRS, CDR2 YFSETQ. The CDR3 has 14 residues. The V and J ends lost 0 bases and 6 bases respectively, with 11 bases between them. DNA of the CDR3: TGCGCCAGCAGCTTGGACCGGGGGAAGGATACGCAGTATTTT. This translates into CASSLDRGKDTQYF.

The rearrangement joins TRBV20-1 to TRBJ2-5, with D perhaps TRBD1 (5 bases). The CDR3 totals 14 residues. The germline V and J ends were trimmed by 7 bases and 7 bases, with 22 bases remaining between them. Germline V lookup: CDR1 DFQATT, CDR2 SNEGSKA (reference sequence). Here the CDR3 reads CSVPGWTPPGTQYF. The CDR3 bases are TGCAGTGTCCCAGGGTGGACCCCCCCAGGGACCCAGTACTTC.

Concerning this clonotype itself: Possible read error: a much larger clone is one base away. The rearrangement joins TRBV6-1 to TRBJ2-3; D is possibly TRBD2 (7 bases). TRBJ2-5 explains the end of the DNA better; the J call may be wrong. CDR1 MNHNS and CDR2 SASEGT come from the germline V gene. The CDR3 has 13 amino acids. CDR3 residues: CASWSGGLETQYF. Written as DNA, the CDR3 is TGTGCCAGCTGGTCCGGGGGGCTGGAGACCCAGTACTTC.